This is a list of T cell receptor beta chains from one sample in a study of T-cell reconstitution after alpha-beta-depleted transplantation in children. TCRdb redid the calling of the PCR reads with MiXCR, one entry per CDR3 protein. Counted here are around 580,000 distinct CDR3 sequences, around 27% occurring once; the ten biggest clones make up 30% to 45%. The sequences come from PBMCs, collected before TCRalphabeta/CD19-depleted stem cell transplant. These receptors originate from a boy under three years old with Wiskott-Aldrich syndrome, due to receive a stem cell transplant. The CDR3 runs from the conserved cysteine through the conserved F or W. Fields, in order: clone size, J gene, D gene, V gene, CDR3 DNA, CDR3 protein. The D gene is left open where the match is weak. A row's size may be missing; if present it is once, few, many or a size class.

>.|TRBJ1-2|.|TRBV7-2
TGTGCCAGCAGCTTAGTCACGGGAGCTAACTATGGCTACACCTTC
CASSLVTGANYGYTF
>.|TRBJ2-5|TRBD1|TRBV7-7
TGTGCCAGCAGCTTTGCGCCTTTTGGACAGGGGAGGAGGGGAGAGACCCAGTACTTC
CASSFAPFGQGRRGETQYF
>.|TRBJ2-1|.|TRBV18
TGTGCCAGCTCACAGGACATACAAAATGAGCAGTTCTTC
CASSQDIQNEQFF
>.|TRBJ2-1|TRBD2|TRBV12-3/TRBV12-4
TGTGCCAGCAGAGGGACTAACGGATACAATGAGCAGTTCTTC
CASRGTNGYNEQFF
>few|TRBJ2-5|TRBD1|TRBV28
TGTGCCAGCAGTGATGACAGGGAAGAGACCCAGTACTTC
CASSDDREETQYF
>.|TRBJ1-2|TRBD1|TRBV10-3
TGTGCCATCAGTGAAAGGGACAGGGGCGACTATGGCTACACCTTC
CAISERDRGDYGYTF
>.|TRBJ2-2|TRBD1|TRBV6-1
TGTGCCAGCAGTGTTAAGCAGGGGGAGTGGACCGGGGAGCTGTTTTTT
CASSVKQGEWTGELFF
>.|TRBJ2-1|TRBD2|TRBV5-1
TGCGCCAGCAGCTTAACTAGCGGGAGCGTTAAATCGAATGAGCAGTTCTTC
CASSLTSGSVKSNEQFF
>few|TRBJ2-4|TRBD2|TRBV7-9
TGTGCCAGCAGCCGGACTAGCGGAAACATTCAGTACTTC
CASSRTSGNIQYF
>few|TRBJ1-2|TRBD1|TRBV7-2
TGTGCCAGCAGCTTAGCCGGGGTCAGGGGGGGTGGCTACACCTTC
CASSLAGVRGGGYTF
>.|TRBJ1-4|.|TRBV4-1
TGCGCCAGCAGCCAAGTCGGATCAACTAATGAAAAACTGTTTTTT
CASSQVGSTNEKLFF